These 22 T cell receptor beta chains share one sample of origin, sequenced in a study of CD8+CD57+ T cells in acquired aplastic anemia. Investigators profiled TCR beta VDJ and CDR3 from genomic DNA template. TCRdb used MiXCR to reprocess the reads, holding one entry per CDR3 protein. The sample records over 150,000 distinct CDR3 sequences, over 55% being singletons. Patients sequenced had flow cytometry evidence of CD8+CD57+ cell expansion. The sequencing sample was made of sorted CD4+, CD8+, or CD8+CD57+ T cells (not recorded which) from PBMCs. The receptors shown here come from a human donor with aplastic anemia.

The CDR3 sequence is CATSESGTDTQYF. The CDR3 nucleotides are TGTGCCACCAGTGAAAGCGGCACAGATACGCAGTATTTT. V usage is TRBV24-1 and J usage is TRBJ2-3; D not certain. Per germline, CDR1 KGHDR and CDR2 SFDVKD. The V end lost 4 bases, the J end lost 1 base, and 5 bases lay between the germline ends. The CDR3 has 13 amino acids.

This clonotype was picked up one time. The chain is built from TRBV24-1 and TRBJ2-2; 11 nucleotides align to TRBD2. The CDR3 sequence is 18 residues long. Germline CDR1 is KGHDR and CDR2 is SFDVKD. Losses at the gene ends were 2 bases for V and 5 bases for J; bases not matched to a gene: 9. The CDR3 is CATSDWGSGRGNTGELFF. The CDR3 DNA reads TGTGCCACCAGTGATTGGGGTAGCGGGAGGGGAAATACCGGGGAGCTGTTTTTT.

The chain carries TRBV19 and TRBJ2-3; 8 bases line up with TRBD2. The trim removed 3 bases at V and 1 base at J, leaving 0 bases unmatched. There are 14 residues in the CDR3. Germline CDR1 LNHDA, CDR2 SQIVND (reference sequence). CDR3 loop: CASSIGGGTDTQYF. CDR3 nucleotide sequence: TGTGCCAGTAGTATCGGGGGGGGCACAGATACGCAGTATTTT.

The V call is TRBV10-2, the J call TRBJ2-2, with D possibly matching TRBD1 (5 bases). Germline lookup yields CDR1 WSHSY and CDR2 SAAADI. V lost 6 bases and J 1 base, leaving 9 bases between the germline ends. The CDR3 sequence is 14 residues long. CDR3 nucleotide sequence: TGCGCCAGCAGGGGCGGACAGAACACCGGGGAGCTGTTTTTT. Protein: CASRGGQNTGELFF.

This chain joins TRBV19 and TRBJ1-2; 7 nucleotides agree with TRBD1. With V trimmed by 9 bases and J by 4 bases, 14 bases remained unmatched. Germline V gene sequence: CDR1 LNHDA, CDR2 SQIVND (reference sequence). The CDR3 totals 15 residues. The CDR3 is CASSGQVSSAYGYTF. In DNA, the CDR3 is TGTGCCAGCTCAGGACAGGTCTCGTCGGCCTATGGCTACACCTTC.

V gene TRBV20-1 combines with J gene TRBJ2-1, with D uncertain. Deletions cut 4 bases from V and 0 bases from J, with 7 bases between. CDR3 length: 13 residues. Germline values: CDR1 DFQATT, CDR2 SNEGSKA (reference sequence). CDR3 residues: CSATPGSYNEQFF. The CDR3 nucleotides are TGCAGTGCTACCCCCGGCTCCTACAATGAGCAGTTCTTC.

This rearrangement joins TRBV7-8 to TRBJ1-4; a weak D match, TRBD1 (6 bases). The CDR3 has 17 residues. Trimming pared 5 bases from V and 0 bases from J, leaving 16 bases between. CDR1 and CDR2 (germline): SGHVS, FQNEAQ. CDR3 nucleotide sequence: TGTGCCAGCAGCCCCCATGGACAGCTCTCAACTAATGAAAAACTGTTTTTT. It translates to CASSPHGQLSTNEKLFF.

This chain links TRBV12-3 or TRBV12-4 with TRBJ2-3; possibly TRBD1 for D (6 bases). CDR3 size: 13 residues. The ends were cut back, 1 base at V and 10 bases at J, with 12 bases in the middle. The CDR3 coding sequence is TGTGCCAGCAGTTTAGATCGGACAGTGTCGCAGTATTTT. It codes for CASSLDRTVSQYF.

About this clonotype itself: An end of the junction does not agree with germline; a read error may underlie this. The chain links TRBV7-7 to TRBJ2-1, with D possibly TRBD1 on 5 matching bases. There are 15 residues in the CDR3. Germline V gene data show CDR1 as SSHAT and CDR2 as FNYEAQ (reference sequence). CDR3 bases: TGTGCTAGCAGCTTAGGCAGGGCTGCCTACAATGAGCAGTTCTTC. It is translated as CASSLGRAAYNEQFF.

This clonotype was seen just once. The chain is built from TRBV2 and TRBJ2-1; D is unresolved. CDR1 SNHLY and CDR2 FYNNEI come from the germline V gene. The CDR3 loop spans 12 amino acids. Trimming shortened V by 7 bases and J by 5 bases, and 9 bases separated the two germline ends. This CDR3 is CASTPEHNEQFF. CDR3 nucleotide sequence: TGTGCCAGCACCCCGGAGCACAATGAGCAGTTCTTC. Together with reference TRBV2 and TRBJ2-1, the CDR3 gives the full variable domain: EPEVTQTPSHQVTQMGQEVILRCVPISNHLYFYWYRQILGQKVEFLVSFYNNEISEKSEIFDDQFSVERPDGSNFTLKIRSTKLEDSAMYFCASTPEHNEQFFGPGTRLTVL.

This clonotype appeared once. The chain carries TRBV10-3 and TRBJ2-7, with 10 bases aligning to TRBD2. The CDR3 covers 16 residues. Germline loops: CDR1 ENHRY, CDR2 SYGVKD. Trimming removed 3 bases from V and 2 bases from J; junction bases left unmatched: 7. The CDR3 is CAISEVLAGPAYEQYF. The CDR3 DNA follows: TGTGCCATCAGTGAAGTACTAGCGGGACCCGCCTACGAGCAGTACTTC.

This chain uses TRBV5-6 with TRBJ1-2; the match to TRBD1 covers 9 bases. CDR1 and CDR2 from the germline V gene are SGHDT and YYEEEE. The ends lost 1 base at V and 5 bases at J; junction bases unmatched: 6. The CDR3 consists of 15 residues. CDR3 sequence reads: CASSLWGQGKYGYTF. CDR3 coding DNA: TGTGCCAGCAGCTTGTGGGGACAGGGAAAGTATGGCTACACCTTC.

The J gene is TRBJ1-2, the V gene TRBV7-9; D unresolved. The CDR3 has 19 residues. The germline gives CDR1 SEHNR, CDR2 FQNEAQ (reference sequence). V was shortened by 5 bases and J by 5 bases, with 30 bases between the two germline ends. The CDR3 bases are TGTGCCAGCAGCCCCGGCCGATCCGGTGAGGGTAGTTTTCCTTATGGCTACACCTTC. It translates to CASSPGRSGEGSFPYGYTF.

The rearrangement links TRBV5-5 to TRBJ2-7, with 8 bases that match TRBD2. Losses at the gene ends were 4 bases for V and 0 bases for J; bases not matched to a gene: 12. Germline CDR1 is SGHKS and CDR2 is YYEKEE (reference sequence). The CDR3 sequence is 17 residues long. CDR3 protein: CASSQVGGDSSSYEQYF. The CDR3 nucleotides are TGTGCCAGCAGCCAGGTCGGGGGGGATTCAAGCTCCTACGAGCAGTACTTC.

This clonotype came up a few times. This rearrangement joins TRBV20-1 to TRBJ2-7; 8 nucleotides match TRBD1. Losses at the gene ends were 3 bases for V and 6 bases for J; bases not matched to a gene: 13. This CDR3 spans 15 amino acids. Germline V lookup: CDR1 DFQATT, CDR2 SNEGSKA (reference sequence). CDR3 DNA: TGCAGTGCTAGCCCCCGGACAGGGTTTGAAGGCGAGCAGTACTTC. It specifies CSASPRTGFEGEQYF.

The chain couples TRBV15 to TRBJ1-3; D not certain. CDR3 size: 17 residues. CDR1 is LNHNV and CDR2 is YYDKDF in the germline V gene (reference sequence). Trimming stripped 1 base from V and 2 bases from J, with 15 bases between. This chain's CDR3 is CATSRGDGRSPGNTIYF. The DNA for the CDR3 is TGTGCCACCAGCAGAGGGGATGGGCGCTCTCCTGGAAACACCATATATTTT. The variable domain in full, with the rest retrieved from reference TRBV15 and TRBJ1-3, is DAMVIQNPRYQVTQFGKPVTLSCSQTLNHNVMYWYQQKSSQAPKLLFHYYDKDFNNEADTPDNFQSRRPNTSFCFLDIRSPGLGDTAMYLCATSRGDGRSPGNTIYFGEGSWLTVV.

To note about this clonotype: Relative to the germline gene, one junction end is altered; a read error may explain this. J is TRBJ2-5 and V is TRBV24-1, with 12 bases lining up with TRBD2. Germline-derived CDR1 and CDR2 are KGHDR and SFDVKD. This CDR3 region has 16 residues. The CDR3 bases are TGTGCCACCAGTGATTGGACTAGCGGGGCCGCTGAGACCCAGTACTTT. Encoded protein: CATSDWTSGAAETQYF.

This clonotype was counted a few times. DNA for the CDR3: TGTGCCAGTTGCAGTGGGCGGGCTAATTCACCCCTCCACTTT. Its translation: CASCSGRANSPLHF. The chain links TRBV19 to TRBJ1-6, with D uncertain. The germline gives CDR1 LNHDA, CDR2 SQIVND (reference sequence). Trimming shortened V by 8 bases and J by 6 bases, and 14 bases separated the two germline ends. CDR3 length equals 14 residues.

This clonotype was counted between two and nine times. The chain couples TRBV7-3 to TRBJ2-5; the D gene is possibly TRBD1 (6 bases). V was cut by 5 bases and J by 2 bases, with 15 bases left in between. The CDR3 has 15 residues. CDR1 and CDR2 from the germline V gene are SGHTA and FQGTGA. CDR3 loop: CASSASGTTQETQYF. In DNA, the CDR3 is TGTGCCAGCAGCGCATCCGGGACAACACAAGAGACCCAGTACTTC.

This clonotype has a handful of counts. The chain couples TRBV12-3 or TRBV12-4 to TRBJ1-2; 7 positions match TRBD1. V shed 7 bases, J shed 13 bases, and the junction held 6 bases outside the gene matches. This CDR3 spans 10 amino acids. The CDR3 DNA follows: TGTGCCAGCATCCGACAGGGACTCACCTTC. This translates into CASIRQGLTF.

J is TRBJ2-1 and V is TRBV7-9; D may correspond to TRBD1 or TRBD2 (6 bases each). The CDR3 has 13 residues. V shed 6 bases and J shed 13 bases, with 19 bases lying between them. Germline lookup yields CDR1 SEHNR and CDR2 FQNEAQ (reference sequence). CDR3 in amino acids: CASSPRGPWHQFF. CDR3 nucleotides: TGTGCCAGCAGTCCTCGGGGGCCCTGGCACCAGTTCTTC.

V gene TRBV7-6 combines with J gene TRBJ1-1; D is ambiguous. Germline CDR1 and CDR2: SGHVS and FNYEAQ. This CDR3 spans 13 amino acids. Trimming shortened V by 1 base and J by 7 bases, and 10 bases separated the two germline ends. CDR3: CASSLGPTFEAFF. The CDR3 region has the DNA TGTGCCAGCAGCTTAGGGCCGACATTTGAAGCTTTCTTT.